The entry that follows covers one TCR beta chain sequence. The CDR3 has 15 amino acids. The V and J ends lost 3 bases and 8 bases respectively, with 16 bases between them. Germline assignment: CDR1 MNHEY and CDR2 SVGAGI. Study processing details: For nucleated cells, counts were estimated from reference gene primer amplification. Only in-frame clones appear in the TCRdb table, and some are missing; sequencing was by immunoSEQ multiplex PCR. V, J and clone size were drawn from that table, and D and trimming were deduced from the DNA. The data hold roughly 400,000 clones, with 85% to 90% observed a single time. Participant reports of clinical history set cohort assignment. This specimen comes from a study of blood T cell repertoires in COVID-19. About the research overall: In each case, the material was cDNA or gDNA derived from T cells, B-cell-depleted T cells, or PBMCs.

The V and J genes are TRBV6-5 and TRBJ1-4; TRBD1 might be the D (5 bases). This sequence originates from a woman under 40 who had recovered from COVID-19. The source material was PBMCs or T cells enriched from blood (not recorded which). The CDR3 DNA reads as TGTGCCAGCAGTTATATAGGTGAAAGGGGCGAAAAACTGTTTTTT. Its translation: CASSYIGERGEKLFF.